A selection of T cell receptor beta chains follows, all from one sample in a study of CD8 T cells in ankylosing spondylitis. Each CDR3 protein gets one entry after TCRdb re-called the 5' RACE reads with MiXCR. The sample lists a few hundred thousand distinct CDR3 sequences; around 24% were seen once. Sequences were obtained from blood, either unsorted or a sorted T cell fraction (not recorded which). Receptors were obtained from a male donor with ankylosing spondylitis. Each CDR3 is given without its conserved first and last residue. The D gene is left open where the match is weak.

TRBJ1-5,.,TRBV6-2/TRBV6-3,ASREGGSNQPQH
TRBJ2-7,TRBD2,TRBV7-9,ASSSGLAGGPGEQY
TRBJ2-7,TRBD2,TRBV28,ASRPPQLAGVYEQY
TRBJ1-4,.,TRBV14,ASSPWGGEKLF
TRBJ1-5,.,TRBV28,ASSYLPSRRVGPQH
TRBJ1-2,TRBD1,TRBV2,ASSRRQGGANYGYT
TRBJ1-5,.,TRBV12-3/TRBV12-4,ASGRSHQPQH
TRBJ1-6,.,TRBV7-8,ASSNPPYNSPLH
TRBJ1-5,.,TRBV4-2,ASSQATDHQPQH
TRBJ2-1,.,TRBV9,ASSVDRTSSYNEQF
TRBJ2-3,.,TRBV20-1,SARDQVTDTQY
TRBJ2-1,TRBD1,TRBV29-1,SVGFGQGAHGSYNEQF
TRBJ1-4,.,TRBV7-2,ASSLRLLNEKLF
TRBJ2-1,.,TRBV5-5,ASSLTVGAGILYNEQF
TRBJ1-1,.,TRBV7-9,ASSLRTDTEAF
TRBJ2-2,.,TRBV7-3,ASSLRNSGLF
TRBJ2-7,.,TRBV10-1,ASRWTAYEQY
TRBJ1-4,.,TRBV2,ASSVQTTGRTNEKLF
TRBJ2-3,.,TRBV20-1,SARRQISSTDTQY
TRBJ2-3,.,TRBV6-6,ASSYRVSDTQY
TRBJ1-3,.,TRBV2,ASSVQGSGNTIY
TRBJ2-1,TRBD2,TRBV18,ASSQPLAGSSYNEQF
TRBJ2-1,TRBD2,TRBV24-1,ATSDGGGSTVNEQF
TRBJ2-3,TRBD2,TRBV20-1,SAIAGTADTQY
TRBJ2-1,TRBD2,TRBV20-1,SARDGTSGRANEQF
TRBJ2-1,.,TRBV4-3,ASSQSPGGLVHEQF
TRBJ2-7,TRBD2,TRBV10-3,ATQFLAGSYEQY
TRBJ2-1,TRBD2,TRBV7-9,ASSRSGLATYNEQF
TRBJ1-4,.,TRBV30,AWSVYRAEKLF
TRBJ1-4,.,TRBV29-1,SAARDFTGEKLF